This record concerns one TCR beta chain sequence. This receptor's antigen is unknown. No qualities accompany the bases; no much larger clone lies one base away. TCRbeta CDR3 regions were amplified from genomic DNA by means of the immunoSEQ Assay, a bias-controlled multiplex PCR. Processing in the source paper ran as follows. Nucleated cell counts per sample were estimated from amplification of reference gene primers within the assay. To quantify the absolute abundance of each unique TCRbeta CDR3 rearrangement, sequence reads were collapsed and filtered. For each sample, productive Simpson clonality was calculated as the square root of Simpson's diversity index over productive rearrangements. TCRdb took this table from immuneACCESS and kept in-frame rearrangements with V and J called. Such tables lack part of the clones; where checked against another copy, unresolved V genes explain under half of the gap, and the rest is unexplained. V, J and clone size are taken as reported in that table, and D and trimming were inferred from the DNA itself. This sample holds some 200,000 clones; 80% to 90% were observed only once. The ten most abundant clones make up around 12% of the sample.

This sample was taken from a study of blood T cell repertoires in COVID-19 (dated by TCRdb to about 2020). With regard to the full study: Samples from collaborators originated in the United States, Italy and Spain and spanned both the acute and convalescent phases of COVID-19. Subjects who had been exposed to COVID-19, were actively infected with it, or had recovered from it provided the deeply sampled blood TCRbeta repertoires that made up the dataset. The prospective study material was composed of cDNA or gDNA derived from T cells, B-cell-depleted T cells, or PBMCs. Sample metadata almost always included a de-identified subject ID, COVID-19 status, age in years and sex. Where available, HLA class I and class II types were obtained from metadata supplied by the sample provider rather than from assay-based typing. A freely available public database, intended as a resource for researchers studying the immune response to SARS-CoV-2, is where the repertoires were released. The samples were drawn from the first 160 participants of the ongoing ImmuneRACE study and from some 1,300 subjects provided by 6 global collaborators. General study outcomes and caveats: The quantity of clinical and demographic metadata differed by source and by participant and was supplied without curation.

The germline V gene (reference sequence) supplies CDR1 LGHDT and CDR2 YNNKEL. The CDR3, from cysteine to phenylalanine, totals 14 residues. The kept DNA is CDR3 alone, 42 bases in frame from the first base. V and J are trimmed by 3 bases and 5 bases, and the gene matches miss 4 bases of the junction. One collaborating source in Seattle enrolled patients during active infection and followed them longitudinally through the course of disease. Each collaborating institution followed its own protocols to collect whole blood in K2EDTA tubes. For TCRbeta analysis, collaborators shipped samples as frozen whole blood, isolated PBMCs, or DNA extracted from either of those sample types.

The chain employs TRBV3-1 (or the pseudogene TRBV3-2) and TRBJ1-2, with 9 central nucleotides matching TRBD1. The specimen was peripheral blood. This clonotype originated in a woman over 75 with COVID-19, enrolled during active disease. The nucleotides read TGTGCCAGCAGCCATCCCGACAGGGGGTATGGCTACACCTTC. This yields the protein CASSHPDRGYGYTF.